The following is a T cell receptor beta chain sequence with its context. V lost 1 base, J lost 1 base, and 20 bases lay in between. Per the germline V gene, CDR1 is MGHRA and CDR2 is YSYEKL. This CDR3 has 18 amino acids. This specimen comes from a study of shared T cell receptors in the human thymus. The method was immunoSEQ multiplex PCR; TCRdb's version includes in-frame clones alone and lacks a portion of them. The sample consists of about 380,000 clones, approximately 95% of them appearing once. This chain connects TRBV4-1 to TRBJ2-7, with D possibly being TRBD1 (6 bases). The origin of this receptor is a human donor. The sequenced sample consisted of thymocytes. In nucleotides, the CDR3 is TGCGCCAGCAGCCAAGCCTTGAGACTCGGGGACACTTCCTACGAGCAGTACTTC. Translating it yields CASSQALRLGDTSYEQYF.